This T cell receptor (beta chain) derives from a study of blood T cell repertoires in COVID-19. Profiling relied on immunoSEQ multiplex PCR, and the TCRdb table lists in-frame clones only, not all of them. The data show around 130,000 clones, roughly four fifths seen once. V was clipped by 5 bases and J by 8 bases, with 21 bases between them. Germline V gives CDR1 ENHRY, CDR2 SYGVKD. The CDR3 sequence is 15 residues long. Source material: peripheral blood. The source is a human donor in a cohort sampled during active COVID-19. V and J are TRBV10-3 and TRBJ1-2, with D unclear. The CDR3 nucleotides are TGTGCCATCAGTAAGAAGACGGATGGAGCGGGCGGCTACACCTTC. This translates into CAISKKTDGAGGYTF.